The text below deals with one TCR beta chain. The target antigen is unknown. Method: immunoSEQ multiplex PCR; TCRdb's copy keeps in-frame clones and lacks some. The sample lists under 25,000 clones; approximately 90% were seen once. CDR3 size: 13 residues. V lost 2 bases, J lost 4 bases, and 8 bases lay in between. CDR1 SGHTA and CDR2 FQGTGA come from the germline V gene. This sample was taken from a study of regulatory and conventional T cells in RAG deficiency. Regarding the study as a whole: RAG-deficient patients showed markedly lower Shannon entropy and higher Simpson indices than control T-cell subsets. Other subsets showed around 9.4-fold reductions, but Treg unique TCR beta sequences fell roughly 93-fold in these patients. Omenn patients showed >85% Treg-Tconv overlap and shorter CDR3 lengths.

Blood CD4+ CD25-high CD127-low regulatory T cells supplied the genomic DNA template. The sample was also linked to a second study, of regulatory T cells. That source adds: Primers: 52 TRBV forward and 13 TRBJ reverse. Skewed V and J usage and few unique V-J pairs marked patient repertoires, most in Tregs.

This TCR was sampled from a human donor in good health. The chain joins TRBV7-3 to TRBJ2-5; TRBD1 or TRBD2 may be the D gene (6 bases each). What was sequenced was Tregs sorted from blood. CDR3 amino acids: CASSLGGRETQYF. For the CDR3, the DNA is TGTGCCAGCAGCTTAGGGGGGCGAGAGACCCAGTACTTC.